This T cell receptor beta chain was profiled in a study of OX40 agonist ivuxolimab in advanced cancers. This CDR3 contains 15 residues. Germline V gene lookup returns CDR1 KGHSH and CDR2 LQKENI. The V and J ends lost 3 bases and 4 bases, in that order; junction bases with no gene match: 8. Measured with immunoSEQ multiplex PCR; TCRdb has only the in-frame clones, and not every one. Of about 49,000 clones in the sample, 84% were seen once. J is TRBJ2-7 and V is TRBV18; 8 nucleotides agree with TRBD1. The sequenced sample was CD4+ or CD8+ T cells sorted from blood, obtained in a trial of the OX40 agonist ivuxolimab. This TCR derives from an adult with an advanced solid tumor such as melanoma, head and neck, liver or kidney cancer. Here the CDR3 reads CASSPHPGGGYEQYF. CDR3 in DNA: TGTGCCAGCTCACCTCATCCAGGGGGCGGGTACGAGCAGTACTTC.